The clone carrying this T cell receptor beta chain was observed a few times. Antigen specificity is unknown. Between the trimmed V and J ends, which lost 0 bases and 3 bases, there was a span of 14 bases. The CDR3 is 16 residues long. From germline, CDR1 is MGHRA and CDR2 YSYEKL. The data were taken from a study of blood T cells in healthy people across ages. General study findings and limits: Diversity estimates from one million T cells were considered underestimates. Naive T cell percentage by flow cytometry tracked strongly with beta diversity. Because sorting was not performed, PBMCs prevented conclusive naive versus antigen-experienced comparison.

A J-beta primer mix and a sample-barcoded 5' primer were used in a second PCR of roughly 7 to 12 cycles. TCRdb re-derived calls from the 5' RACE reads in MiXCR, one entry per CDR3 protein. This repertoire shows some 1,500,000 distinct CDR3 sequences, around 40% found once; its top ten account for more than 4%. The sequenced sample was blood. This rearrangement joins TRBV4-1 to TRBJ2-5, with D hard to call. This clonotype was sampled from a woman under 30 in good health. CDR3 amino acids: CASSQDGSAKKETQYF. The CDR3 DNA sequence: TGCGCCAGCAGCCAAGATGGATCCGCTAAAAAAGAGACCCAGTACTTC.